This T cell receptor beta chain was obtained from a study of shared clonotypes between healthy human individuals (dated by TCRdb to 2018 to 2020). Background on the whole study: Three men and two women, aged 18 to 49 years, made up the cohort. For each donor, three plates each were used for CD4 naive and CD4 memory, two plates were used for CD8 naive, and one plate was used for CD8 memory. To increase sequencing depth and limit assay-specific biases, different laboratories used diverse techniques to prepare libraries and sequence TCR repertoires. Each donor's leukapheresis produced roughly between roughly 0.94 and 9.5 billion PBMCs. Blood TCR repertoires of five healthy adults were deeply sequenced to estimate repertoire size and the extent of clonotype sharing between individuals. Points the paper makes about the study in general: Sampling was limited to blood, and TCR repertoires in tissue likely differ from TCR repertoires in blood. Larger estimated clonotype richness was generally found for naive subsets than for memory subsets. About 5% of naive CD4, 3% to 3.5% of naive CD8, 2% to 2.5% of memory CD4, and about 0.4% of memory CD8 clonotypes were shared across several donors. Compared with non-shared clonotypes, clonotypes shared by all four sorted-subset donors had higher generation probabilities. The small number of donors limited the genetic and exposure-history diversity represented. Rarefaction of sorted-subset datasets indicated incomplete sequencing despite the large sequencing depth. Pairwise subsampling led to the expectation that sequencing depth would affect the degree of clonotype sharing among donors.

TCR CDR3 regions were amplified from genomic DNA by multiplex PCR using the deep immunoSEQ assay. Extracted genomic DNA from each cell subset was spread evenly across all wells of several immunoSEQ 96-well plates, with each plate serving as a replicate. Each replicate PCR for sorted subsets received around 210 ng genomic DNA, equal to tens of thousands of T cell genomes. Purified libraries were quantified with a Qubit 3.0 fluorometer, sized on a Bioanalyzer 2100, and re-quantified with the KAPA Library Quantification kit. Every immunoSEQ 96-well plate was sequenced on a dedicated single-read 150-cycle Illumina NextSeq 550 flow cell. Concerning the study's data processing: Because the immunoSEQ output held only junctional sequences and lacked quality scores, the filtering could not match the filtering applied to full-length reads. To assign V/J genes and CDR3, sequences were annotated using PyIR, a Python wrapper for IgBLAST v1.9, with IMGT germline references. Reads were removed for weak V/J assignments (E-value above 1e-6), missing CDR3, stop codons, out-of-frame junctions, or ambiguous translated residues. V3J clonotypes were defined as sequences sharing the same inferred V gene, J gene, and CDR3 amino acid sequence. To compute the percentage overlap between repertoires, the number of shared unique clonotypes was divided by the size of the smaller repertoire. Three approaches were used to assess repertoire richness: RTK rarefaction, the Chao1 estimator, and Recon v2.1 estimates of unobserved clonotypes. For all TCRbeta clonotypes obtained by the gDNA method from four donors, generation probabilities were computed with OLGA. The table comes from immuneACCESS by way of TCRdb, which keeps in-frame sequences with V and J called. Part of the clones is missing from these tables; in studies checked, under half for an unresolved V gene and the rest for unknown reasons. V and J calls and clone size are given by that table; D and trimming were obtained from the DNA. The sample yields about 680,000 clones; about 91% were counted once. Roughly 22% of the sample is in the top ten clones.

As for this clone: It lacks a known antigen. Base-call qualities are not available, and no considerably larger clone is one nucleotide away.

The CDR1 and CDR2 encoded by the germline V gene are MDHEN and SYDVKM. Relative to germline, V is 3 bases shorter and J is 4 bases shorter, with 11 bases between their ends. Counted from cysteine to phenylalanine, this CDR3 has 14 amino acids. The read is trimmed to its CDR3 DNA, 42 bases read in frame from base 1. CD8 naive samples were CD45RO-negative cells positively selected for CCR7, giving a CD45RA+CCR7+ population that excluded TemRA cells. The donors were healthy, HIV-negative adults who had no recently reported acute infections or vaccinations. Every donor was a Caucasian adult living in Nashville, Tennessee, USA. Blood was collected by leukapheresis, and PBMCs were isolated by Ficoll-Histopaque density gradient centrifugation and then cryopreserved in liquid nitrogen vapor phase. Analytical flow cytometry was used to check the purity and quantity of each magnetically sorted T cell population. Genomic DNA was isolated from each sorted fraction and quantified by UV absorbance on a Nanodrop 2000c.

Sequencing was carried out using naive CD8+ T cells sorted from blood. The label giving this sample's cell subset or site can be read as: CD45RA+CCR7+. This TCR was sampled from a man aged 25-40 years in good health. The rearranged segments are TRBV28 and TRBJ2-3; TRBD1 is possibly the D segment (5 matching bases). The nucleotide sequence reads TGTGCCAGCAGTTTTGGCAGGGTGCCAGATACGCAGTATTTT. This encodes CASSFGRVPDTQYF. Joined to the reference TRBV28 and TRBJ2-3 proteins, this CDR3 gives the full variable domain: DVKVTQSSRYLVKRTGEKVFLECVQDMDHENMFWYRQDPGLGLRLIYFSYDVKMKEKGDIPEGYSVSREKKERFSLILESASTNQTSMYLCASSFGRVPDTQYFGPGTRLTVL.